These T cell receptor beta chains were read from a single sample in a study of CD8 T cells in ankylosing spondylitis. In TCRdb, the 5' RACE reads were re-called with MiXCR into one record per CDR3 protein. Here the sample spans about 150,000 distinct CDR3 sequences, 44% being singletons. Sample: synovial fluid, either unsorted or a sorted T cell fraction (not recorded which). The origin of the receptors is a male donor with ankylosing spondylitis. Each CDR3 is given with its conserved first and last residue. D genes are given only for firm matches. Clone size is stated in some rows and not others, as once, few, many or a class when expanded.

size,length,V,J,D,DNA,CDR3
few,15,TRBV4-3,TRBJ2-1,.,TGCGCCAGCAGCCAAGGGCGACTAGTCCCCAATGAGCAGTTCTTC,CASSQGRLVPNEQFF
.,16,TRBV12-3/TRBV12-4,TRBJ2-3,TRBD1,TGTGCCAGCAGTTCAAGCATGACAGGGTACGGGAATACGCAGTATTTT,CASSSSMTGYGNTQYF
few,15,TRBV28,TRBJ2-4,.,TGTGCCAGCAGCTTCAGGGGACGGGCCAAAAACATTCAGTACTTC,CASSFRGRAKNIQYF
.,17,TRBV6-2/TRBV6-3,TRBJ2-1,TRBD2,TGTGCCAGCAGTTACTCCGCGACTAGCGGGTTCTACAATGAGCAGTTCTTC,CASSYSATSGFYNEQFF
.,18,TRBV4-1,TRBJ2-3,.,TGCGCCAGCAGCCAAGATCGGGGGCGTGGGGCGCCCGCTGATACGCAGTATTTT,CASSQDRGRGAPADTQYF
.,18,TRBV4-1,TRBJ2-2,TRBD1,TGCGCCAGCAGCCGAGGGGGTTCCGGGACAGGGGGGGCCGGGGAGCTGTTTTTT,CASSRGGSGTGGAGELFF
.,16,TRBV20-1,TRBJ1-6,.,TGCAGTGCTAGAGTCGTGCGGGACGGAGATAATTCACCCCTCCACTTT,CSARVVRDGDNSPLHF
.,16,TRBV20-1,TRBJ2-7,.,TGCAGTGCTAGAGGCGGACAGGGAGGGGAGTCCTACGAGCAGTACTTC,CSARGGQGGESYEQYF
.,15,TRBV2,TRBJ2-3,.,TGTGCCAGCAGTGACCCAGGAGGGAGCACAGATACGCAGTATTTT,CASSDPGGSTDTQYF
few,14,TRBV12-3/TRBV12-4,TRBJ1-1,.,TGTGCCAGCAGTCTCCCAGGGATTGACACTGAAGCTTTCTTT,CASSLPGIDTEAFF
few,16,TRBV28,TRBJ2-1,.,TGTGCCAGCAGTTTCCCGACAGCGCAATATGACAATGAGCAGTTCTTC,CASSFPTAQYDNEQFF
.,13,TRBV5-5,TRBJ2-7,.,TGTGCCAGCAGCTTGATGGGCGGATACGAGCAGTACTTC,CASSLMGGYEQYF
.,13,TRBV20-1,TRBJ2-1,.,TGCAGTGCTAGACAATGGGAAAGGGCCGAGCAGTTCTTC,CSARQWERAEQFF
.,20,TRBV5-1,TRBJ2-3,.,TGCGCCAGCAGCTCGACTACGGGAGACGCAGTGCAAGCCCTCACAGATACGCAGTATTTT,CASSSTTGDAVQALTDTQYF
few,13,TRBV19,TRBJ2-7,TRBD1,TGTGCCAGTAGCCGCCGGGACAGCTACGAGCAGTACTTC,CASSRRDSYEQYF
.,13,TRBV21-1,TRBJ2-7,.,TGTGCCAGCAGCAAAGGAGGCCAATACGAGCAGTACTTC,CASSKGGQYEQYF
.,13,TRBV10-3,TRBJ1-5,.,TGTGCCATCACTAGACACGTCAATCAGCCCCAGCATTTT,CAITRHVNQPQHF
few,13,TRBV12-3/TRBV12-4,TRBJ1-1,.,TGTGCCAGCAGGCGGGACACGAACACTGAAGCTTTCTTT,CASRRDTNTEAFF
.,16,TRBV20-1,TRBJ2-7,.,TGCAGTGCTAGAGATATAGGCGGGACCGAATCCTACGAGCAGTACTTC,CSARDIGGTESYEQYF
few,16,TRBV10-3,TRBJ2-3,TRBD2,TGTGCCATCAGGGCCTCTAGCGGGAGAGCCCCCGATACGCAGTATTTT,CAIRASSGRAPDTQYF
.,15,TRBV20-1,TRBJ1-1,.,TGCAGTGCTAGCCGGGGGGCGGGGTGGGACACTGAAGCTTTCTTT,CSASRGAGWDTEAFF
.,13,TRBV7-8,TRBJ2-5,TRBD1,TGTGCCAGCAGCTGGGGACAGGGACAGACCCAGTACTTC,CASSWGQGQTQYF
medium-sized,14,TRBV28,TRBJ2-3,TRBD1,TGTGCCAGCAGGGAAGGGGGCCTGGCAGATACGCAGTATTTT,CASREGGLADTQYF
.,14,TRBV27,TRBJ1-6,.,TGTGCCAGCAGCAGGGGTTGGGATAATTCACCCCTCCACTTT,CASSRGWDNSPLHF
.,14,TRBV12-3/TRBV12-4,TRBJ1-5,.,TGTGCCAGCGGGGGGTATCCGAGCAATCAGCCCCAGCATTTT,CASGGYPSNQPQHF
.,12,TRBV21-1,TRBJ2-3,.,TGTGCCAGCATAGCGAGCACAGATACGCAGTATTTT,CASIASTDTQYF
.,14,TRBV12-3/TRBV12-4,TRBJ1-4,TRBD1,TGTGCCAGCAAACTGACAGGGGGCCATGAAAAACTGTTTTTT,CASKLTGGHEKLFF
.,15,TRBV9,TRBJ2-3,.,TGTGCCAGCAGCCCAAACCCCGGGGTCACAGATACGCAGTATTTT,CASSPNPGVTDTQYF
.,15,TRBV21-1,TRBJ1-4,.,TGTGCCAGCAGCAAAGGGGGACCCAAGAATGAAAAACTGTTTTTT,CASSKGGPKNEKLFF
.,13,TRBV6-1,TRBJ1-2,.,TGTGCCTCCACCCCGGACCGTGGGTATGGCTACACCTTC,CASTPDRGYGYTF
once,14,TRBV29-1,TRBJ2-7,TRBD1,TGCAGCGTTGAGAGGGACAGGGGTTCCTACGAGCAGTACTTC,CSVERDRGSYEQYF
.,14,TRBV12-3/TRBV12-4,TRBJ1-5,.,TGTGCCAGCAGTTTAGACCGCTACAATCAGCCCCAGCATTTT,CASSLDRYNQPQHF
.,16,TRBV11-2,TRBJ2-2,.,TGTGCCAGCAGCTTAGCCCTGACAGGAACCACCGGGGAGCTGTTTTTT,CASSLALTGTTGELFF
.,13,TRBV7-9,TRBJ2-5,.,TGTGCCAGCAGCTCCGAAGGGGCGAAGACCCAGTACTTC,CASSSEGAKTQYF